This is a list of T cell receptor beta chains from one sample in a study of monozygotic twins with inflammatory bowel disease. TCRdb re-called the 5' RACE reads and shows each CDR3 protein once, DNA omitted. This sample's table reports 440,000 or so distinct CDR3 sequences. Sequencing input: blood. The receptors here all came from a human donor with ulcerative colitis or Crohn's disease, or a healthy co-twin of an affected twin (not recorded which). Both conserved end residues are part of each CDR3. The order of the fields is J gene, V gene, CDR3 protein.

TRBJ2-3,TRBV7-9,CASSGGGAGATDTQYF
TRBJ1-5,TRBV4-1,CASSQDPGDRSDSNQPQHF
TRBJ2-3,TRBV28,CASSSTGLTDTQYF
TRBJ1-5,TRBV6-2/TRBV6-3,CASSSNRVLGNQPQHF
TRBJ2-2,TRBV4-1,CASSPHRISNTGELFF
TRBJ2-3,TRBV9,CASSVDSGLIDTQYF
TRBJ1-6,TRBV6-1,CASSHRELGNSPLHF
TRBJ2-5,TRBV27,CASSLTRVGGAETQYF
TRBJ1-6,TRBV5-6,CASSRWDRKNSPLHF
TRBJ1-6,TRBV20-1,CSAREGGSSYNSPLHF
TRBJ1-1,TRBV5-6,CASSLGLRGKTEAFF
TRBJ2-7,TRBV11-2,CASSLVLFPGHEQYF
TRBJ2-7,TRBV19,CASSLRLAGGDEQYF
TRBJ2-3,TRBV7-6,CASSPFAGTPVTQYF
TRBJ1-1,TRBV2,CASSEKKPNTEAFF
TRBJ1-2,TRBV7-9,CASTLEGVSDGYTF
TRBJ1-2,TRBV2,CASSLTRPHTF
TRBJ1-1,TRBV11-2,CASSLGGGRSEAFF
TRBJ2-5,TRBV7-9,CASSFWGMQETQYF
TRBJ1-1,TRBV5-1,CASRQGTGVDTEAFF
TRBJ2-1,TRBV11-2,CASTQHMRNEQFF
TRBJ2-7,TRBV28,CASSTILPTYEQYF
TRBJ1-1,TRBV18,CASSPGPKNTEAFF
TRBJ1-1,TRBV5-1,CASSPDRGMDFF
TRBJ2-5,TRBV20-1,CSARGLGGRQETQYF
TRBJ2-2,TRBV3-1,CASSSTSGVFTGELFF
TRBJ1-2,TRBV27,CASSSPSTGAGYTF
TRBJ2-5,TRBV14,CASSQGVWGTETQYF
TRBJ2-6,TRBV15,CATSRDEERREAGANVLTF
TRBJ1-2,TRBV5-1,CASSQTEANYGYTF
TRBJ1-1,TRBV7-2,CASSRGMGGTEAFF
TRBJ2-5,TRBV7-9,CASSRGAGTQETQYF
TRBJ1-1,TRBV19,CASQQQGTMNTEAFF
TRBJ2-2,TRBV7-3,CASSSDLASANTGELFF
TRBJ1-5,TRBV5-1,CASSLEGNLHQPQHF
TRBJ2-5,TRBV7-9,CASRQVADQETQYF
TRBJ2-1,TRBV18,CASSPPSYNEQFF
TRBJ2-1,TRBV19,CASSIGLYNEQFF
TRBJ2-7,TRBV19,CASSIVAGPYEQYF
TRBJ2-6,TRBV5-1,CASSLETVSSGANVLTF
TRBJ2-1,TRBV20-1,CRASGVAWNEQFF
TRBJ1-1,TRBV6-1,CASSEARGRAFF
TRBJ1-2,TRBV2,CASRDRRASGYTF